What follows are 7 T cell receptor beta chains derived from one specimen sequenced in a study of T cells in Graves' hyperthyroidism and ophthalmopathy. TCR beta CDR3 regions were amplified from RNA. The TCR CDR3 was amplified in a first-round RT-PCR using the HTBI primer set. TCRdb independently ran MiXCR on the multiplex PCR reads; one entry per CDR3 protein. Found here are hundreds of thousands of distinct CDR3 sequences, over 35% of them singletons; the top ten hold 8.9%. Sequencing input: blood. Source of these receptors: a man between 18 and 29 years old with Graves' hyperthyroidism.

This clonotype occurred many times. The CDR3: CASRFRGEKLFF. DNA of the CDR3: TGTGCCAGCAGATTTCGAGGCGAAAAACTGTTTTTT. The rearrangement links TRBV2 to TRBJ1-4; D is uncertain. Trimming cost V 6 bases and J 8 bases, with 10 bases left between them. In germline, CDR1 is SNHLY, CDR2 FYNNEI. The CDR3 covers 12 residues.

This clonotype was recorded many times. This chain connects TRBV2 to TRBJ1-5; D gene uncertain. V was cut by 6 bases and J by 4 bases, with 10 bases left in between. CDR1 and CDR2 (germline): SNHLY, FYNNEI. CDR3 length equals 13 residues. The CDR3 loop reads CASSQRGNQPQHF. In nucleotides, the CDR3 is TGTGCCAGCAGCCAACGGGGTAATCAGCCCCAGCATTTT.

In its sample, this clonotype was seen many times. This sequence joins TRBV29-1 and TRBJ2-7; D remains ambiguous. The CDR3 runs to 12 residues. Germline CDR1 and CDR2: SQVTM and ANQGSEA. V dropped 4 bases and J dropped 4 bases, with 11 bases sitting between them. The CDR3 region has the DNA TGCAGCGTTGCGATAGAACTTTACGAGCAGTACTTC. Translation gives CSVAIELYEQYF.

This clonotype came up a few times. This chain connects TRBV14 to TRBJ2-2, with D perhaps matching TRBD1 (5 bases). CDR1 SGHDN and CDR2 FVKESK come from the germline V gene. This CDR3 is built from 15 residues. Trimming removed 1 base from V and 3 bases from J, with 9 bases in between. The CDR3 loop is CASSQGGTDTGELFF. CDR3 sequence (DNA): TGTGCCAGCAGCCAAGGGGGCACGGACACCGGGGAGCTGTTTTTT.

On this clonotype: With a much larger clone just one base away, this may be a read error. V usage is TRBV7-8 and J usage is TRBJ1-5, with a weak D call TRBD1 (6 bases). There are 15 residues in the CDR3. V dropped 7 bases and J dropped 1 base, with 14 bases sitting between them. Germline assignment: CDR1 SGHVS and CDR2 FQNEAQ. DNA for the CDR3: TGTGCCAGCAACCCCAACAGGGTGAGCAATCAGCCCCAGCATTTT. Translation gives CASNPNRVSNQPQHF.

The gene calls are TRBV19 and TRBJ2-7; D remains ambiguous. Germline V gene sequence: CDR1 LNHDA, CDR2 SQIVND (reference sequence). The CDR3 is 13 amino acids. Trimming took off 5 bases at V and 0 bases at J, with 8 bases between the two ends. The CDR3 coding sequence is TGTGCCAGTAGTTCCATGGGCTCCTACGAGCAGTACTTC. Amino acid sequence: CASSSMGSYEQYF.

This chain connects TRBV10-3 to TRBJ2-7; D perhaps matches TRBD2 (5 bases). Germline CDR1 ENHRY, CDR2 SYGVKD. The CDR3 extends over 13 amino acids. V lost 10 bases to trimming and J lost 3 bases, with 16 bases between them. In nucleotides, the CDR3 is TGTGCCAGCGCCACGTCCGGGGACTACGAGCAGTACTTC. It encodes CASATSGDYEQYF.